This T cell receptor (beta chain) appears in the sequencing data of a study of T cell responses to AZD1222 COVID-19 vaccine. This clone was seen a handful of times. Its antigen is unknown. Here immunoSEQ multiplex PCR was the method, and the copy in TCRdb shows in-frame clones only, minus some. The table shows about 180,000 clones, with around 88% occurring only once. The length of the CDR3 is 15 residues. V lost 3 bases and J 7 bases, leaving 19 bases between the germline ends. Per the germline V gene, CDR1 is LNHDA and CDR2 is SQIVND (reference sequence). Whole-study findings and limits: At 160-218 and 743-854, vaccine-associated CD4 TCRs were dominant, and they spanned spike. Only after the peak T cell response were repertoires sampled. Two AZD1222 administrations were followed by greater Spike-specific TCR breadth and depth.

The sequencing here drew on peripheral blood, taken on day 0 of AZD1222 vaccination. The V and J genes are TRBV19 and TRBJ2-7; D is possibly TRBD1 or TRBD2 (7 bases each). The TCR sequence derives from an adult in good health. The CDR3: CASSIRGGGGGEQYF. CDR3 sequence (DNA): TGTGCCAGTAGTATCCGGGGAGGGGGCGGCGGTGAGCAGTACTTC.